Shown below are 21 T cell receptor beta chains from a single sample sequenced in a study of vaccination and CD4 T cells after COVID-19. Which antigens these TCRs recognize remains unknown. The Oncomine TCR Beta short-read assay was what sequenced the DNA obtained from cultured CD4+ T cells. TCRdb analysed the PCR reads with MiXCR anew, one entry per CDR3 protein. Among 12,000 or so distinct CDR3 sequences, roughly 60% were seen once, and the ten largest hold 13%. Treatment here: roughly nine-day PBMC culture with coronavirus spike peptide pools or control peptides (ViraFEST assay). The sample was CD4+ T cells from blood, cultured in vitro. Receptor source: a human donor who had recovered from COVID-19.

V gene TRBV4-1 combines with J gene TRBJ1-6, with 8 bases lining up with TRBD1. Per germline, CDR1 MGHRA and CDR2 YSYEKL. V lost 4 bases, J lost 2 bases, and 4 bases stayed unmatched. The CDR3 is 16 amino acids. CDR3 protein: CASSRQGATYNSPLHF. The CDR3 nucleotides are TGCGCCAGCAGCCGGCAGGGGGCCACCTATAATTCACCCCTCCACTTT.

The rearrangement links TRBV10-3 to TRBJ2-5; 8 bases fit TRBD2. V was clipped by 10 bases and J by 5 bases; unmatched bases: 15. Germline V CDR1 and CDR2: ENHRY, SYGVKD. The CDR3 is 15 amino acids. CDR3: CATQPTGGRGETQYF. The CDR3 bases are TGTGCCACCCAACCCACGGGAGGGCGGGGGGAGACCCAGTACTTC.

The V gene is TRBV20-1, the J gene TRBJ2-1; no clear D gene. This CDR3 comprises 12 residues. The V and J ends lost 6 bases and 6 bases respectively, with 12 bases between them. CDR1 is DFQATT, CDR2 SNEGSKA, per germline (reference sequence). In DNA, the CDR3 is TGCAGTGCCAGATCGGGTCTCAATGAGCAGTTCTTC. It yields the protein CSARSGLNEQFF.

The J gene is TRBJ1-2, the V gene TRBV9, with 7 nucleotides matching TRBD1. The CDR3 runs to 14 residues. CDR1 and CDR2 from the germline V gene are SGDLS and YYNGEE. Trimming cost V 0 bases and J 7 bases; bases outside gene matches: 6. CDR3 coding DNA: TGTGCCAGCAGCGTAGGACAGGGAGGTATTGGCTACACCTTC. Its protein is CASSVGQGGIGYTF.

V and J are TRBV9 and TRBJ2-5; maybe TRBD1 (6 bases). Germline CDR1 SGDLS, CDR2 YYNGEE. The CDR3 length is 13 residues. V was trimmed by 4 bases and J by 1 base, leaving 8 bases between them. CDR3 in DNA: TGTGCCAGCAGCCGGGACACCCAAGAGACCCAGTACTTC. It encodes CASSRDTQETQYF. Full variable domain (remainder filled in from reference TRBV9 and TRBJ2-5): DSGVTQTPKHLITATGQRVTLRCSPRSGDLSVYWYQQSLDQGLQFLIQYYNGEERAKGNILERFSAQQFPDLHSELNLSSLELGDSALYFCASSRDTQETQYFGPGTRLLVL.

The rearrangement joins TRBV6-2 or TRBV6-3 to TRBJ2-7, with D unclear. Trimming pared 4 bases from V and 6 bases from J, leaving 13 bases between. The CDR3 length is 13 residues. Germline V CDR1 and CDR2: MNHEY, SVGEGT. The CDR3 DNA is TGTGCCAGCAGTTCGGACGAAGCTAGCGAGCAGTACTTC. This translates into CASSSDEASEQYF.

In the case of this clonotype: One end of the junction fails to match germline, which may point to a read error. The rearrangement links TRBV27 to TRBJ2-3, with 7 bases aligning to TRBD1. Germline CDR1 MNHEY, CDR2 SMNVEV (reference sequence). The CDR3 runs to 14 residues. This chain's CDR3 is CASRRQGSIDTQYF. The CDR3 nucleotides read TGTGCCAGCAGGAGACAGGGAAGCATAGATACGCAGTATTTT.

The rearrangement uses TRBV6-2 or TRBV6-3 and TRBJ1-2; D not resolved. V lost 4 bases and J 3 bases, leaving 12 bases between the germline ends. Per germline, CDR1 MNHEY and CDR2 SVGEGT. CDR3 length: 14 amino acids. Written as DNA, the CDR3 is TGTGCCAGCAGTTCTTACCGGGATCACTATGGCTACACCTTC. Protein sequence: CASSSYRDHYGYTF.

The chain uses TRBV5-1 and TRBJ2-7; the D gene could be TRBD1 or TRBD2 (5 bases each). There are 14 residues in the CDR3. Per the germline V gene, CDR1 is SGHRS and CDR2 is YFSETQ. Trimming stripped 0 bases from V and 3 bases from J, with 10 bases between. CDR3 sequence (DNA): TGCGCCAGCAGCTTGGAGGCAGGGAGCTACGAGCAGTACTTC. Translating it yields CASSLEAGSYEQYF. The full variable domain, with the rest looked up from reference TRBV5-1 and TRBJ2-7, is KAGVTQTPRYLIKTRGQQVTLSCSPISGHRSVSWYQQTPGQGLQFLFEYFSETQRNKGNFPGRFSGRQFSNSRSEMNVSTLELGDSALYLCASSLEAGSYEQYFGPGTRLTVT.

The CDR3 region is CASSLRKGSNEQFF. For the CDR3, the DNA is TGTGCCAGCAGCTTAAGAAAGGGGAGCAATGAGCAGTTCTTC. V usage is TRBV7-2 and J usage is TRBJ2-1; D might be TRBD1 or TRBD2, each matching 5 bases. This CDR3 is built from 14 residues. The V gene lost 2 bases and the J gene lost 6 bases, with 11 bases spanning the gap. Germline CDR1 SGHTA, CDR2 FQGNSA. The variable domain in full, completed from reference TRBV7-2 and TRBJ2-1, reads GAGVSQSPSNKVTEKGKDVELRCDPISGHTALYWYRQSLGQGLEFLIYFQGNSAPDKSGLPSDRFSAERTGGSVSTLTIQRTQQEDSAVYLCASSLRKGSNEQFFGPGTRLTVL.

The chain is built from TRBV20-1 and TRBJ2-3; TRBD2 aligns across 12 bases. CDR1 DFQATT and CDR2 SNEGSKA come from the germline V gene (reference sequence). The CDR3 length is 14 residues. J gave up 4 bases and V 6 bases, and 5 bases lay outside the gene matches. The DNA for the CDR3 is TGCAGTGCAACGACTAGCGGGAGCGCAGATACGCAGTATTTT. This translates into CSATTSGSADTQYF.

The chain links TRBV28 to TRBJ1-1, with D unclear. Germline lookup yields CDR1 MDHEN and CDR2 SYDVKM. The germline V and J ends were trimmed by 6 bases and 3 bases, with 5 bases remaining between them. The CDR3 loop spans 11 amino acids. CDR3 nucleotide sequence: TGTGCCAGCAGCCTTTACACTGAAGCTTTCTTT. Translated, it gives CASSLYTEAFF. Using reference TRBV28 and TRBJ1-1 for the parts outside the CDR3, the full variable domain is DVKVTQSSRYLVKRTGEKVFLECVQDMDHENMFWYRQDPGLGLRLIYFSYDVKMKEKGDIPEGYSVSREKKERFSLILESASTNQTSMYLCASSLYTEAFFGQGTRLTVV.

This sequence joins TRBV2 and TRBJ2-5; 13 bases map to TRBD2. J was trimmed by 9 bases and V by 1 base; bases with no gene match: 2. There are 14 residues in the CDR3. CDR1 and CDR2 (germline): SNHLY, FYNNEI. CDR3 DNA: TGTGCCAGCAGTGAAGGGACTAGCGGGAGTTCCCAGTACTTC. This translates into CASSEGTSGSSQYF.

This chain connects TRBV7-2 to TRBJ2-3, with D unresolved. The length of the CDR3 is 12 residues. V was trimmed by 2 bases and J by 2 bases, leaving 2 bases between them. The germline gives CDR1 SGHTA, CDR2 FQGNSA. CDR3 sequence (DNA): TGTGCCAGCAGCTTACTCACAGATACGCAGTATTTT. Translation gives CASSLLTDTQYF.

This clonotype has a single count. The missing conserved phenylalanine or tryptophan at the end of this CDR3 makes a read error likely. This sequence joins TRBV7-2 and TRBJ1-2; possibly TRBD1 for D (6 bases). The ends were cut back, 1 base at V and 8 bases at J, with 11 bases in the middle. The CDR3 covers 13 residues. Germline CDR1 reads SGHTA; CDR2 reads FQGNSA. The CDR3 sequence: CASSLVGARGYTL. The CDR3 bases are TGTGCCAGCAGCTTAGTGGGGGCGAGAGGCTACACCCTC.

This clonotype came up a few times. This CDR3 is CATSGGDRESSPLHF. The DNA for the CDR3 is TGTGCCACCAGCGGCGGGGACAGGGAGTCTTCACCCCTCCACTTT. The chain employs TRBV15 and TRBJ1-6; 9 positions agree with TRBD1. Looked up from germline, CDR1 is LNHNV and CDR2 is YYDKDF (reference sequence). This CDR3 comprises 15 residues. The V gene end was trimmed by 5 bases and the J gene end by 9 bases; junction bases not matched to a gene: 8. Complete variable domain (other parts from reference TRBV15 and TRBJ1-6): DAMVIQNPRYQVTQFGKPVTLSCSQTLNHNVMYWYQQKSSQAPKLLFHYYDKDFNNEADTPDNFQSRRPNTSFCFLDIRSPGLGDTAMYLCATSGGDRESSPLHFGNGTRLTVT.

The chain joins TRBV24-1 to TRBJ2-3; 9 nucleotides align to TRBD2. Germline CDR1 is KGHDR and CDR2 is SFDVKD. CDR3 size: 15 residues. Unmatched junction bases numbered 7, after V lost 5 bases and J lost 5 bases. The CDR3 loop reads CATSGGRLAVDTQYF. The CDR3 DNA is TGTGCCACCAGTGGGGGACGACTAGCGGTAGATACGCAGTATTTT.

The genes are TRBV7-9 and TRBJ1-6; D remains unclear. This CDR3 has 15 amino acids. Per the germline V gene, CDR1 is SEHNR and CDR2 is FQNEAQ (reference sequence). Deletions cut 3 bases from V and 8 bases from J, with 14 bases between. The CDR3 DNA reads TGTGCCAGCAGCTTGGCCCGGGTGAGGGATTCACCCCTCCACTTT. Amino acid sequence: CASSLARVRDSPLHF.

This chain links TRBV6-1 with TRBJ2-7; D tentatively fits TRBD1 or TRBD2 (6 bases each). The CDR3 length is 17 residues. V shed 6 bases and J shed 3 bases, with 24 bases lying between them. Germline loops: CDR1 MNHNS, CDR2 SASEGT. The CDR3 DNA sequence: TGTGCCAGCAGAGGGGGGAGCCCTGGCGGAAACTTCTACGAGCAGTACTTC. This gives the protein CASRGGSPGGNFYEQYF.

V usage is TRBV10-3 and J usage is TRBJ1-1; D possibly corresponds to TRBD1 (5 bases). The CDR3 length is 16 residues. Germline assignment: CDR1 ENHRY and CDR2 SYGVKD. Trimming took 6 bases from V and 1 from J, leaving 18 bases between them. CDR3 coding DNA: TGTGCCATCAGGGAAAGCCCCTGGAGGGGGAACACTGAAGCTTTCTTT. It specifies CAIRESPWRGNTEAFF.

This clonotype was detected once. The CDR3 DNA follows: TGTGCCTCCAGGTTGGGGGGTAGCAATCAGCCCCAGCATTTT. Its protein product is CASRLGGSNQPQHF. This chain connects TRBV12-3 or TRBV12-4 to TRBJ1-5, with D tentatively TRBD1 (5 bases). Trimming cost V 11 bases and J 0 bases, with 14 bases left between them. CDR3 length: 14 residues.